Sequencing of this T cell receptor (beta chain) was carried out in a study of cytomegalovirus exposure and HLA in healthy donors. Study-wide background: The roughly 700 first-cohort repertoires shared a platform with the approximately 120 validation repertoires, as reported in a later analysis. Findings and caveats of the study: For most TCR sequences rarity was the rule, although some public TCRs occurred in many donors. Researchers counted around 180 TCR beta chains as cytomegalovirus-associated.

This clone was counted once. What it recognizes is unknown. The method was immunoSEQ multiplex PCR; TCRdb's version includes in-frame clones alone and lacks a portion of them. Of 130,000 or so clones listed, around 85% were seen once; the top ten hold roughly 2%. After removal of 4 bases from V and 0 bases from J, the junction contained 14 bases not matched to a gene. Germline loops: CDR1 SGHTA, CDR2 FQGTGA. CDR3 length equals 19 residues. V usage is TRBV7-3 and J usage is TRBJ1-5, with 8 bases fitting TRBD1. Sequencing was done on a sample of PBMCs. The origin of this receptor is a woman in her twenties or thirties in good health and CMV-seronegative. The chain's CDR3 is CASSSEQGEERDSNQPQHF. The CDR3 nucleotides are TGTGCCAGCAGCTCCGAACAGGGGGAAGAAAGAGATAGCAATCAGCCCCAGCATTTT.